This entry lists 8 T cell receptor beta chains sequenced from one sample in a study of blood T cell repertoires in COVID-19 (dated by TCRdb to the early 2020s). Library prep was done by the immunoSEQ multiplex PCR assay. The source is immuneACCESS, and TCRdb retained only in-frame sequences with V and J called. Part of the clones is not carried over; for the studies checked, unresolved V genes explain less than half of this, and the remainder is unexplained. In all, the sample holds around 450,000 clones, and 90% of those were seen once. The ten largest clones represent 0.55% to 0.75% of the sample. Sequenced sample: PBMCs or T cells enriched from blood (not recorded which). These TCRs come from a young man who had recovered from COVID-19.

The chain combines TRBV4-1 with TRBJ2-5; D ambiguous. The CDR3 has 13 amino acids. Germline CDR1 MGHRA, CDR2 YSYEKL. V was trimmed by 1 base and J by 5 bases, leaving 8 bases between them. The CDR3 loop is CASSQVFRETQYF. In nucleotides, the CDR3 is TGCGCCAGCAGCCAAGTCTTCAGGGAGACCCAGTACTTC.

This sequence joins TRBV28 and TRBJ1-4, with 10 bases identical to TRBD1. This CDR3 region has 14 residues. Germline V gene sequence: CDR1 MDHEN, CDR2 SYDVKM. The V gene end was trimmed by 5 bases and the J gene end by 8 bases; junction bases not matched to a gene: 5. The CDR3 sequence: CASSRDRGREKLFF. The CDR3 DNA follows: TGTGCCAGCAGTAGAGACAGGGGGCGGGAAAAACTGTTTTTT.

The count of this clone is one. The V gene is TRBV15, the J gene TRBJ2-3; D uncertain. Trimming took off 3 bases at V and 0 bases at J, with 10 bases between the two ends. Germline assignment: CDR1 LNHNV and CDR2 YYDKDF (reference sequence). This CDR3 is 15 amino acids long. CDR3 sequence reads: CATSSHGSSTDTQYF. In DNA form, the CDR3 reads TGTGCCACCAGCAGCCACGGTTCTAGCACAGATACGCAGTATTTT.

The chain combines TRBV5-1 with TRBJ2-7; tentatively, D is TRBD2 (7 bases). Germline V gene lookup returns CDR1 SGHRS and CDR2 YFSETQ. The CDR3 sequence is 15 residues long. With 2 bases removed from V and 0 bases from J, the gap between germline ends came to 12 bases. This CDR3 is CASSLGGESSYEQYF. The CDR3 DNA is TGCGCCAGCAGCTTAGGGGGGGAGAGCTCCTACGAGCAGTACTTC.

The chain has TRBV12-3 or TRBV12-4 and TRBJ2-1; TRBD2 is a possible D gene (5 bases). V lost 9 bases and J 9 bases, leaving 15 bases between the germline ends. CDR3 size: 12 residues. The CDR3 coding sequence is TGTGCCAGTCGGGGTCTACCCGGTGAGCAGTTCTTC. Amino acids: CASRGLPGEQFF.

J is TRBJ1-2 and V is TRBV24-1; D is ambiguous. The CDR3 is 14 residues long. Per germline, CDR1 KGHDR and CDR2 SFDVKD. The V end was cut by 6 bases, the J end by 0 bases, with 10 bases between. This chain's CDR3 is CATSSGSANYGYTF. The CDR3 DNA follows: TGTGCCACCAGTAGCGGCAGCGCTAACTATGGCTACACCTTC.

This clone occurred a few times. The chain carries TRBV3-1 (or the pseudogene TRBV3-2) and TRBJ2-7; tentative D call: TRBD2 (6 bases). Trimming took 6 bases from V and 4 from J, leaving 7 bases between them. This CDR3 spans 11 amino acids. Germline V CDR1 and CDR2: LGHDT, YNNKEL (reference sequence). The CDR3 DNA reads as TGTGCCAGCAGGGAGGGGTACGAGCAGTACTTC. This codes for CASREGYEQYF.

The chain employs TRBV28 and TRBJ2-3, with 12 bases identical to TRBD1. Germline CDR1 MDHEN, CDR2 SYDVKM. V lost 4 bases, J lost 5 bases, and 7 bases stayed unmatched. This CDR3 has 16 amino acids. The chain's CDR3 is CASSSPGQGAKDTQYF. CDR3 DNA sequence: TGTGCCAGCAGTTCACCGGGACAGGGGGCGAAAGATACGCAGTATTTT.